This TCR beta chain was documented in a study of blood T cell repertoires in COVID-19. The CDR3 spans 12 residues. CDR1 is PRHDT and CDR2 is FYEKMQ in the germline V gene (reference sequence). V dropped 8 bases and J dropped 3 bases, with 11 bases sitting between them. Generated by immunoSEQ multiplex PCR, the TCRdb table keeps only in-frame clones and is missing some. The sample holds roughly 120,000 clones; 70% to 90% are singletons and the top ten take roughly 8.4%. The source material was peripheral blood. This sequence originates from a woman in her 70s who had recovered from COVID-19. The V call is TRBV13, the J call TRBJ2-7; D perhaps matches TRBD2 (6 bases). The CDR3 DNA reads TGTGCCAGCGGTCGGACTATCTACGAGCAGTACTTC. It codes for CASGRTIYEQYF.